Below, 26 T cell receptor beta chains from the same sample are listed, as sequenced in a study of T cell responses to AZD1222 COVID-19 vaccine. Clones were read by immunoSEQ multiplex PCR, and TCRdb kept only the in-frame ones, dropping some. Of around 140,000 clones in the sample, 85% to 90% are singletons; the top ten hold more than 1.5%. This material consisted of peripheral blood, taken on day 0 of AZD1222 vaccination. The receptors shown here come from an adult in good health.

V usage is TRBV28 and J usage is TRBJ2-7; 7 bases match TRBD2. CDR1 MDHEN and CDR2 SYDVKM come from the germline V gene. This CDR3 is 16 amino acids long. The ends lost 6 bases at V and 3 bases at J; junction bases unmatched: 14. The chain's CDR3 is CASSTTSGTILYEQYF. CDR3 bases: TGTGCCAGCAGCACAACCTCCGGGACTATCCTCTACGAGCAGTACTTC.

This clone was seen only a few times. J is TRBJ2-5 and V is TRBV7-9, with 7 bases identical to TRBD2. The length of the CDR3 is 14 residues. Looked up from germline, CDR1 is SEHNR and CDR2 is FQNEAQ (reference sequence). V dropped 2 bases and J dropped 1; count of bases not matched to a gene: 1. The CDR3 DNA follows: TGTGCCAGCAGCTTAAGCGGGATCCAAGAGACCCAGTACTTC. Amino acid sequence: CASSLSGIQETQYF.

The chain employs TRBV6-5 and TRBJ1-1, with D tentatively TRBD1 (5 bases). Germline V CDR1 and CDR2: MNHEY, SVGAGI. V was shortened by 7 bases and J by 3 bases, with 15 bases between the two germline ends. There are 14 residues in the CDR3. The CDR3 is CASISLGGYTEAFF. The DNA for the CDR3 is TGTGCCAGCATTTCCCTTGGGGGGTACACTGAAGCTTTCTTT.

The CDR3 loop reads CASSLSRDSLYGYTF. CDR3 DNA: TGTGCCAGCAGCTTGAGCCGGGACAGCCTTTATGGCTACACCTTC. The chain joins TRBV5-4 to TRBJ1-2, with 7 bases aligning to TRBD1. This CDR3 is 15 amino acids long. Germline values: CDR1 SGHNT, CDR2 YYREEE (reference sequence). The V and J ends lost 1 base and 5 bases, in that order; junction bases with no gene match: 8.

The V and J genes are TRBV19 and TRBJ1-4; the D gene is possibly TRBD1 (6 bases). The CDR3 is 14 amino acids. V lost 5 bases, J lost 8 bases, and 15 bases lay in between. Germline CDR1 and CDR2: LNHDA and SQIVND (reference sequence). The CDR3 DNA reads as TGTGCCAGTAGTCCCGGGGGCGAGGGAGAAAAACTGTTTTTT. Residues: CASSPGGEGEKLFF.

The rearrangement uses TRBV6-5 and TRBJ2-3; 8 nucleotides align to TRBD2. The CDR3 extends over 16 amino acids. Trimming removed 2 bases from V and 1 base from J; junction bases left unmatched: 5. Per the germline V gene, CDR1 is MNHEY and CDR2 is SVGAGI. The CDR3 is CASSYDPSGRTDTQYF. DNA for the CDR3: TGTGCCAGCAGTTACGATCCTAGCGGGCGCACAGATACGCAGTATTTT.

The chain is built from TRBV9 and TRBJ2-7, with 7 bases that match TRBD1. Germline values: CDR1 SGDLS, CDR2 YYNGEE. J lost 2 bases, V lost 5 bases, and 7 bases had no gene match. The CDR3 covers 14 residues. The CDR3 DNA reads TGTGCCAGCAGAAGACAGGGTAATGCCTACGAGCAGTACTTC. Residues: CASRRQGNAYEQYF.

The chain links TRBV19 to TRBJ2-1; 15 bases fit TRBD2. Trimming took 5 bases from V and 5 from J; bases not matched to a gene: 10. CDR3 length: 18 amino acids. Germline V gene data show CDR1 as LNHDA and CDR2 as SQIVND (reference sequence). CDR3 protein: CASSLGLAGGLANNEQFF. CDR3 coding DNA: TGTGCCAGTAGTTTAGGACTAGCGGGGGGGCTAGCTAACAATGAGCAGTTCTTC.

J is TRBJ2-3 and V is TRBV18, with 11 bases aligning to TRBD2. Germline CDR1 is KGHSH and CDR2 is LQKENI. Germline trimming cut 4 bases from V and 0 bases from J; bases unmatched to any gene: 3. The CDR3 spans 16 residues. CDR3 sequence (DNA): TGTGCCAGCTCACGAACTAGCGGGAGTAGCACAGATACGCAGTATTTT. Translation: CASSRTSGSSTDTQYF. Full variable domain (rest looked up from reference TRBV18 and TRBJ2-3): NAGVMQNPRHLVRRRGQEARLRCSPMKGHSHVYWYRQLPEEGLKFMVYLQKENIIDESGMPKERFSAEFPKEGPSILRIQQVVRGDSAAYFCASSRTSGSSTDTQYFGPGTRLTVL.

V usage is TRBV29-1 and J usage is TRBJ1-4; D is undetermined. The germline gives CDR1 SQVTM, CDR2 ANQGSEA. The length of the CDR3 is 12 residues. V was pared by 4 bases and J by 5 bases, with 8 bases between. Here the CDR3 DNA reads TGCAGCGTTGTTACGGCGAATGAAAAACTGTTTTTT. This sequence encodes CSVVTANEKLFF.

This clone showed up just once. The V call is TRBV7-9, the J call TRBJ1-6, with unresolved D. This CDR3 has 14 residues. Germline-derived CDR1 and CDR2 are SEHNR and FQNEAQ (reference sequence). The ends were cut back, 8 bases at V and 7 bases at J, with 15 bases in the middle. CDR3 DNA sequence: TGTGCCAGCGCCCCGAGGACGGGGAATTCACCCCTCCACTTT. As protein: CASAPRTGNSPLHF.

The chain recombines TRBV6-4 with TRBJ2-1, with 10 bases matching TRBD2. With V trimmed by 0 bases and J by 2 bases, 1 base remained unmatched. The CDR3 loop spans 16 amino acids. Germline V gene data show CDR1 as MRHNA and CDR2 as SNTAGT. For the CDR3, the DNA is TGTGCCAGCAGTGACTCAACTAGCGGGACCTACAATGAGCAGTTCTTC. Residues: CASSDSTSGTYNEQFF.

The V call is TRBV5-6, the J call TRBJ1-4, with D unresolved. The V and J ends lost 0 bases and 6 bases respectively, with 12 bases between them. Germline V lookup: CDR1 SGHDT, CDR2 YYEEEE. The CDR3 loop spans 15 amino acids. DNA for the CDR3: TGTGCCAGCAGCTTGGTTGCCCGTGGGGATGAAAAACTGTTTTTT. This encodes CASSLVARGDEKLFF.

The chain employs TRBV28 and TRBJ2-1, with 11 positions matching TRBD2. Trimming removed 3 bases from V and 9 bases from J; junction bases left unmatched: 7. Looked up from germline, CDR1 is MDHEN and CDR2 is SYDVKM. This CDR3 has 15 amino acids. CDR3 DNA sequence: TGTGCCAGCAGTTTGGCGCTAGCGGGAGGTGTTGAGCAGTTCTTC. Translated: CASSLALAGGVEQFF.

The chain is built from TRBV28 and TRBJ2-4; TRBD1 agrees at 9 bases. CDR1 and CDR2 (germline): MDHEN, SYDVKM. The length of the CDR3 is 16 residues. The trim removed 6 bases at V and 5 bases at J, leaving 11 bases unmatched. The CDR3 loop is CASSRTGGRVQNIQYF. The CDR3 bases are TGTGCCAGCAGCCGTACAGGGGGCAGGGTCCAAAACATTCAGTACTTC.

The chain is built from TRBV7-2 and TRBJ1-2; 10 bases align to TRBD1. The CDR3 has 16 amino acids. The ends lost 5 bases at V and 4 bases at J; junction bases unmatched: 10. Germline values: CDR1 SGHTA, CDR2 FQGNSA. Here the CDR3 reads CASSTRQGARSYGYTF. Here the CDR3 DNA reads TGTGCCAGCAGCACCAGACAGGGGGCGCGAAGCTATGGCTACACCTTC. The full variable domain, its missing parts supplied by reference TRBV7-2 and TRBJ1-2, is GAGVSQSPSNKVTEKGKDVELRCDPISGHTALYWYRQSLGQGLEFLIYFQGNSAPDKSGLPSDRFSAERTGGSVSTLTIQRTQQEDSAVYLCASSTRQGARSYGYTFGSGTRLTVV.

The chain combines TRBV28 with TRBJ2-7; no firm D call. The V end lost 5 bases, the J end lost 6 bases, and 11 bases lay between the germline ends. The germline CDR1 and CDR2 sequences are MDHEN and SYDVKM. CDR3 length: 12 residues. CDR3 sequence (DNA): TGTGCCAGCAGTCTCCTCATGCGCGAGCAGTACTTC. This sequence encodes CASSLLMREQYF.

Here the CDR3 reads CASSYDQGRDEQYF. In DNA form, the CDR3 reads TGTGCCAGCAGTTACGACCAGGGGAGGGACGAGCAGTACTTC. The rearrangement uses TRBV6-5 and TRBJ2-7; D might be TRBD2 (7 bases). Per the germline V gene, CDR1 is MNHEY and CDR2 is SVGAGI. The CDR3 runs to 14 residues. Trimming pared 2 bases from V and 5 bases from J, leaving 13 bases between.

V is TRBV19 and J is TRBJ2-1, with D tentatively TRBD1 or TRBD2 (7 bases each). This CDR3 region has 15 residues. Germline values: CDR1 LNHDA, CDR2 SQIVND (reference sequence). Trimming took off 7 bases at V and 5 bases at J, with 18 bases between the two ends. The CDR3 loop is CASIQGGTGDNEQFF. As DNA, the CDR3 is TGTGCCAGTATTCAGGGGGGGACGGGTGACAATGAGCAGTTCTTC.

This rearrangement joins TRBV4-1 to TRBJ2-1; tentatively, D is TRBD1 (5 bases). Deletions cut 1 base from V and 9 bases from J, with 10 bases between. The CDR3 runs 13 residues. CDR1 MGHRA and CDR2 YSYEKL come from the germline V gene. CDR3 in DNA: TGCGCCAGCAGCCAAGGAAGGGGTGGTGAGCAGTTCTTC. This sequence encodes CASSQGRGGEQFF.

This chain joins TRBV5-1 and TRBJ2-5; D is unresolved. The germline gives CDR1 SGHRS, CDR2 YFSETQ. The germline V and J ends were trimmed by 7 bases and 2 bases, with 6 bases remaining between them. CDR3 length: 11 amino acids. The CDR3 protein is CASSVQETQYF. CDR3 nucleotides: TGCGCCAGCTCCGTACAAGAGACCCAGTACTTC. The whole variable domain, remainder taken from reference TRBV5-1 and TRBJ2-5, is KAGVTQTPRYLIKTRGQQVTLSCSPISGHRSVSWYQQTPGQGLQFLFEYFSETQRNKGNFPGRFSGRQFSNSRSEMNVSTLELGDSALYLCASSVQETQYFGPGTRLLVL.

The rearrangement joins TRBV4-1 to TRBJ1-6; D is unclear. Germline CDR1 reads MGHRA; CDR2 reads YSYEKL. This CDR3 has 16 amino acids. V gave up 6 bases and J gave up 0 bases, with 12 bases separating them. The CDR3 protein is CASSLAESSYNSPLHF. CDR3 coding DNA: TGCGCCAGCAGTTTAGCGGAAAGCTCCTATAATTCACCCCTCCACTTT.

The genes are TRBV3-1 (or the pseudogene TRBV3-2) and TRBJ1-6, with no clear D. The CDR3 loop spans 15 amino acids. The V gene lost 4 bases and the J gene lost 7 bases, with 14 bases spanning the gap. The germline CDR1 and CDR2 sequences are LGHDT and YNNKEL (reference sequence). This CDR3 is CASSLRSERNSPLHF. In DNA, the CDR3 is TGTGCCAGCAGCCTACGGTCGGAGAGAAATTCACCCCTCCACTTT.

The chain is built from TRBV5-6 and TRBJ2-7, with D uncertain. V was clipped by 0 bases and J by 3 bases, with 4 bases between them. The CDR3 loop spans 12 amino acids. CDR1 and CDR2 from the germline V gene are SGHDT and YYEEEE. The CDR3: CASSLGNYEQYF. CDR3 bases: TGTGCCAGCAGCTTGGGTAACTACGAGCAGTACTTC. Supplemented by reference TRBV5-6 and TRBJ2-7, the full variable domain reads DAGVTQSPTHLIKTRGQQVTLRCSPKSGHDTVSWYQQALGQGPQFIFQYYEEEERQRGNFPDRFSGHQFPNYSSELNVNALLLGDSALYLCASSLGNYEQYFGPGTRLTVT.

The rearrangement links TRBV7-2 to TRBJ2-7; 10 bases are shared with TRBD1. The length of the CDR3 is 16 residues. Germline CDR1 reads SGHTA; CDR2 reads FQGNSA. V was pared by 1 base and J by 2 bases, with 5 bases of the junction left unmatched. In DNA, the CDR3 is TGTGCCAGCAGCTTAGGGGACAGGGGACTTACCTACGAGCAGTACTTC. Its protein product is CASSLGDRGLTYEQYF.

For the CDR3, the DNA is TGTGCCAGCACCTTAGGTTCTGCAGCTTTCTTT. Translating gives CASTLGSAAFF. This chain joins TRBV6-5 and TRBJ1-1; D is ambiguous. CDR1 and CDR2 (germline): MNHEY, SVGAGI. This CDR3 has 11 amino acids. Trimming left V 7 bases short and J 10 bases short, with 13 bases between.